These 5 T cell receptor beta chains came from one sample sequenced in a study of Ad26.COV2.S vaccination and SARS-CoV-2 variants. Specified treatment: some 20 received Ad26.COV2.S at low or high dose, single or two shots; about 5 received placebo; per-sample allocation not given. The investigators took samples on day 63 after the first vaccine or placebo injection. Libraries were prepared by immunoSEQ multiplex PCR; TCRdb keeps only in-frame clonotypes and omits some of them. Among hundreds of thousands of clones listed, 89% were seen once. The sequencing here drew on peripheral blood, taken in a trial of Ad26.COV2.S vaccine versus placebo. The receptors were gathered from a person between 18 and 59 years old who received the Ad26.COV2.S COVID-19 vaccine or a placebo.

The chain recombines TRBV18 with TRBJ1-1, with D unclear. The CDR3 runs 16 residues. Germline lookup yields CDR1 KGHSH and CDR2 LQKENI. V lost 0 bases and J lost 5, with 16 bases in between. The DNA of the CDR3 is TGTGCCAGCTCACCACCGACTCCCGGGGTGAGAACTGAAGCTTTCTTT. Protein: CASSPPTPGVRTEAFF.

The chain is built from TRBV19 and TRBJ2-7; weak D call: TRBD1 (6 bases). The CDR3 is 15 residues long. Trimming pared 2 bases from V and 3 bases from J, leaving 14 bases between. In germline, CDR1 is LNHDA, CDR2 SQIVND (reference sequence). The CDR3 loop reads CASSILGQGSYEQYF. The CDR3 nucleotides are TGTGCCAGTAGTATATTAGGTCAGGGGAGCTACGAGCAGTACTTC.

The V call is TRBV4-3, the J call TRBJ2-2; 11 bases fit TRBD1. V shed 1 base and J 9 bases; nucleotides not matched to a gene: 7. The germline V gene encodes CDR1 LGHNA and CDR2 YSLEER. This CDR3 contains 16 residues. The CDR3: CASSQGPGQGVRELFF. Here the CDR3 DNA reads TGCGCCAGCAGCCAAGGGCCGGGACAGGGGGTCCGGGAGCTGTTTTTT.

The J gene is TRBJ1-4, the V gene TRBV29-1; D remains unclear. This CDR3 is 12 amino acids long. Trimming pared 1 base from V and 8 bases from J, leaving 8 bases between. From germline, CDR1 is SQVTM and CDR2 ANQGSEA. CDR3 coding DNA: TGCAGCGTTGAAGGGGCGACGGAAAAACTGTTTTTT. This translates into CSVEGATEKLFF.

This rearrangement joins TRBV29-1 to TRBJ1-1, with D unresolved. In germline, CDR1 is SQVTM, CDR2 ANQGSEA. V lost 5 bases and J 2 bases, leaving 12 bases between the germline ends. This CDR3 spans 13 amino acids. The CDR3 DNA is TGCAGCGTTAGGGCAACAGTTAACACTGAAGCTTTCTTT. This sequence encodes CSVRATVNTEAFF. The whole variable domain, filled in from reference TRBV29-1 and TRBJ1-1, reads SAVISQKPSRDICQRGTSLTIQCQVDSQVTMMFWYRQQPGQSLTLIATANQGSEATYESGFVIDKFPISRPNLTFSTLTVSNMSPEDSSIYLCSVRATVNTEAFFGQGTRLTVV.